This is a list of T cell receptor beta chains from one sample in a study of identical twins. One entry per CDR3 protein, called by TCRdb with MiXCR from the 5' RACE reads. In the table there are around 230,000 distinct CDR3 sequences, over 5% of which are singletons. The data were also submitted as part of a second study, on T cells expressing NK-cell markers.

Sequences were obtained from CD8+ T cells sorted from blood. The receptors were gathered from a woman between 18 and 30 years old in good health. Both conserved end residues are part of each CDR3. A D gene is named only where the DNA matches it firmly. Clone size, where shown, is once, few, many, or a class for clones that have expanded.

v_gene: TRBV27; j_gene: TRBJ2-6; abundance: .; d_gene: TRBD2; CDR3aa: CASSPHMGSGSRGSGANVLTF; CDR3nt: TGTGCCAGCAGCCCTCATATGGGTAGCGGGAGCAGGGGGTCTGGGGCCAACGTCCTGACTTTC
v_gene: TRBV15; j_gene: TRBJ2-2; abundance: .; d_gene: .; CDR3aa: CATSRDSYTGELFF; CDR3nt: TGTGCCACCAGCAGGGACAGCTACACCGGGGAGCTGTTTTTT
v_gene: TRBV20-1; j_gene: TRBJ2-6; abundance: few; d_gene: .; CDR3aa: CSARDSAPTSGANVLTF; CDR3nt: TGCAGTGCTAGAGATTCGGCTCCTACATCTGGGGCCAACGTCCTGACTTTC
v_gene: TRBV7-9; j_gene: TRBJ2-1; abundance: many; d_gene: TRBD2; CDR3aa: CASSVLAGANEQFF; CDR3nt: TGTGCCAGCAGCGTCCTAGCGGGAGCCAATGAGCAGTTCTTC
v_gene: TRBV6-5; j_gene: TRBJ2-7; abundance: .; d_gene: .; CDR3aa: CAAGAEQYF; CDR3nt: TGTGCCGCCGGGGCCGAGCAGTACTTC
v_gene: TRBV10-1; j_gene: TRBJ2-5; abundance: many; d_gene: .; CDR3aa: CASSELTDGETQYF; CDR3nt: TGCGCCAGCAGTGAACTGACAGATGGAGAGACCCAGTACTTC
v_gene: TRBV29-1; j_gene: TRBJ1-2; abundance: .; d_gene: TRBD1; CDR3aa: CSATTYRGQDGYTF; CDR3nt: TGCAGCGCGACTACATACAGGGGACAAGATGGCTACACCTTC
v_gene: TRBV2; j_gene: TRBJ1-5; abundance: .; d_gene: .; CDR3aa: CASREGVSNQPQHF; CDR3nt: TGTGCCAGCAGGGAAGGGGTGAGCAATCAGCCCCAGCATTTT
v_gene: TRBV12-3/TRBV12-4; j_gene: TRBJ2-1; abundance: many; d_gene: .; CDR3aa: CASSLTPGNNEQFF; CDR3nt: TGTGCCAGCAGTCTTACCCCCGGAAACAATGAGCAGTTCTTC
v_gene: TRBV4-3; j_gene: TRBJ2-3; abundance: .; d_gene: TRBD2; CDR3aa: CASSQGRPGRPSGSTDTQYF; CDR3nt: TGCGCCAGCAGCCAAGGAAGGCCAGGGAGACCTAGCGGGAGCACAGATACGCAGTATTTT
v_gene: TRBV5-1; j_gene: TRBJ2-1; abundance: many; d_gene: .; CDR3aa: CASSLNNEQFF; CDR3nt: TGCGCCAGCAGCTTGAACAATGAGCAGTTCTTC